The TCR beta chain described here comes from a study of T cells after yellow fever vaccination. Study-level results: FACS-sorted repertoires could harbor abundant contaminating bulk-population clonotypes. Faster peaking, at day 5 versus 15, marked a secondary response that was weaker. The booster saw the reappearance of most primary-vaccination clones (around 95% CD4, 80% to 90% CD8).

This clonotype was found a few times. What it binds is unknown. 5'RACE template switching produced TCR cDNA carrying a universal primer site and UMIs. One entry per CDR3 protein results from TCRdb running MiXCR on the 5' RACE reads. The sample comprises some 420,000 distinct CDR3 sequences, around 20% of which are singletons, and 18% rests with the top ten. The CDR3 length is 15 residues. The V gene lost 3 bases and the J gene lost 0 bases, with 8 bases spanning the gap. Germline V gene sequence: CDR1 SGHTA, CDR2 FQGNSA. This chain connects TRBV7-2 to TRBJ1-4; D ambiguous. This sequence was found in a man aged 18 to 30 who received the YFV17D yellow fever vaccine. The sample consisted of PBMCs, taken before the yellow fever booster vaccination. CDR3 nucleotide sequence: TGTGCCAGCAGCTTTCAAGGTGCAACTAATGAAAAACTGTTTTTT. Its protein is CASSFQGATNEKLFF.